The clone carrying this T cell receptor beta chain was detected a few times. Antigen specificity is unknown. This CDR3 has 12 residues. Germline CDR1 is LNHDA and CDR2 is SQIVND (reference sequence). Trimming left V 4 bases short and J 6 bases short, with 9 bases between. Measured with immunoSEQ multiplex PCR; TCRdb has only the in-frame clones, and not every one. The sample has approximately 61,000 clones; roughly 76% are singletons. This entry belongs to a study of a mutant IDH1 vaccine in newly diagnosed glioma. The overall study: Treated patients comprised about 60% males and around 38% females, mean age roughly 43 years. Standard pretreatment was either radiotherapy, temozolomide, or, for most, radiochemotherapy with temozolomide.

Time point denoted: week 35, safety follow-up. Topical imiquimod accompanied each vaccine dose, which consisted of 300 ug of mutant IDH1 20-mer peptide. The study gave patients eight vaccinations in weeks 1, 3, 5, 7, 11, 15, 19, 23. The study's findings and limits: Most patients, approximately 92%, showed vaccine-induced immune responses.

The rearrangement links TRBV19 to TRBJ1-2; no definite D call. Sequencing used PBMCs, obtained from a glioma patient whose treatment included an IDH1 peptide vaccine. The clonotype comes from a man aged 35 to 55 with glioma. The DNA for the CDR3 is TGTGCCAGTAGTAACGAAGGGAATGGCTACACCTTC. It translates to CASSNEGNGYTF.